These 9 T cell receptor beta chains were sequenced from one sample in a study of technical replicates of blood from several donors. Measured with immunoSEQ multiplex PCR; TCRdb has only the in-frame clones, and not every one. Of 65,000 to 85,000 clones listed, about 96% are singletons. Sequencing was performed on T cells isolated from PBMCs. These TCRs come from a human donor in good health.

The rearrangement uses TRBV6-1 and TRBJ2-5; no definite D call. The CDR3 extends over 12 amino acids. Trimming left V 2 bases short and J 4 bases short, with 5 bases between. CDR1 is MNHNS and CDR2 is SASEGT in the germline V gene. The CDR3 DNA follows: TGTGCCAGCAGTGAACCGAGAGAGACCCAGTACTTC. Translating it yields CASSEPRETQYF.

The sample holds one count of this clone. This chain uses TRBV7-3 with TRBJ2-1; 15 bases match TRBD2. The ends lost 5 bases at V and 10 bases at J; junction bases unmatched: 6. The CDR3 covers 15 residues. CDR1 is SGHTA, CDR2 FQGTGA, per germline. This CDR3 is CASSRSGTSGGEQFF. CDR3 DNA sequence: TGTGCCAGCAGCCGTTCCGGGACTAGCGGGGGGGAGCAGTTCTTC.

The chain links TRBV19 to TRBJ1-1; D may be TRBD1 (5 bases). Between the trimmed V and J ends, which lost 3 bases and 1 base, there was a span of 15 bases. The CDR3 totals 16 residues. The V gene's germline CDR1 is LNHDA and CDR2 SQIVND (reference sequence). The CDR3 loop is CASSIKHDRKNTEAFF. CDR3 sequence (DNA): TGTGCCAGTAGTATTAAACATGACAGAAAGAACACTGAAGCTTTCTTT. Using reference TRBV19 and TRBJ1-1 for the parts outside the CDR3, the full variable domain is DGGITQSPKYLFRKEGQNVTLSCEQNLNHDAMYWYRQDPGQGLRLIYYSQIVNDFQKGDIAEGYSVSREKKESFPLTVTSAQKNPTAFYLCASSIKHDRKNTEAFFGQGTRLTVV.

This chain uses TRBV2 with TRBJ2-3; TRBD2 matches at 7 bases. Per germline, CDR1 SNHLY and CDR2 FYNNEI. The ends lost 8 bases at V and 1 base at J; junction bases unmatched: 6. The CDR3 length is 14 residues. The CDR3 sequence: CASLLSGGTDTQYF. The CDR3 DNA follows: TGTGCCAGCCTACTAAGCGGGGGCACAGATACGCAGTATTTT.

The chain links TRBV9 to TRBJ2-7, with D possibly being TRBD1 (6 bases). The CDR3 covers 15 residues. V lost 2 bases to trimming and J lost 3 bases, with 15 bases between them. The V gene's germline CDR1 is SGDLS and CDR2 YYNGEE. The CDR3 sequence is CASSVYRDTFYEQYF. The CDR3 DNA sequence: TGTGCCAGCAGCGTGTATCGGGACACCTTCTACGAGCAGTACTTC.

The chain carries TRBV20-1 and TRBJ2-5; D unresolved. There are 11 residues in the CDR3. CDR1 is DFQATT, CDR2 SNEGSKA, per germline (reference sequence). Deletions cut 3 bases from V and 3 bases from J, with 5 bases between. The CDR3 DNA reads TGCAGTGCTAGCGCGGAAGAGACCCAGTACTTC. Amino acid sequence: CSASAEETQYF.

The rearrangement uses TRBV5-1 and TRBJ1-1, with 10 bases fitting TRBD1. Germline V lookup: CDR1 SGHRS, CDR2 YFSETQ. After removal of 7 bases from V and 3 bases from J, the junction contained 0 bases not matched to a gene. CDR3 length: 12 residues. As DNA, the CDR3 is TGCGCCAGCGGGACAGGGGACACTGAAGCTTTCTTT. Translation gives CASGTGDTEAFF.

CDR3 bases: TGTGCCAGCACCCAGGGACTAGCGGGTAGCAATGAGCAGTTCTTC. Translation gives CASTQGLAGSNEQFF. The V and J genes are TRBV5-4 and TRBJ2-1; 12 nucleotides line up with TRBD2. J lost 6 bases, V lost 6 bases, and 7 bases had no gene match. The CDR3 has 15 residues. Germline V gene data show CDR1 as SGHNT and CDR2 as YYREEE (reference sequence).

The chain carries TRBV7-8 and TRBJ2-2; 8 positions match TRBD2. With 5 bases clipped from V and 0 bases from J, the junction kept 8 bases outside the gene matches. The length of the CDR3 is 17 residues. CDR1 and CDR2 (germline): SGHVS, FQNEAQ. The CDR3 nucleotides read TGTGCCAGCAGCCCCCGGGGGGGGACGGCGAACACCGGGGAGCTGTTTTTT. Translated, it gives CASSPRGGTANTGELFF.